This T cell receptor (beta chain) was captured by sequencing in a study of CXCR3-negative and CXCR3-positive naive CD8 T cells. About the study: Some 150 million TRB reads were obtained overall (about 1.5 +/- 0.3 million per library). Study-wide points: When CXCR3-positive naive cells were set against CXCR3-negative naive cells, the former had more hydrophobic TRB CDR3s.

A CD45RO-CCR7+CD27+CD95- profile was what naive CD8+ T cells displayed. For this clonotype: The antigen remains undetermined.

The authors made the TRB cDNA libraries by 5' RACE using UMI labels. From the 5' RACE reads, TCRdb lists one entry per CDR3 protein and no DNA. This sample's table has approximately 100,000 distinct CDR3 sequences. Germline V gene data show CDR1 as MNHNY and CDR2 as SVGAGI (reference sequence). This CDR3 has 14 amino acids. The material sequenced was naive CXCR3+ CD8+ T cells from blood. Subset denoted: CD45RO-CCR7+CD27+CD95- naive CD8+ T cells expressing CXCR3 (TNR3+). This chain links TRBV6-6 with TRBJ2-3; TCRdb lists TRBD1, though no DNA is available to test this call. The receptor was isolated from a human donor in good health. Some clones in this sample may be carry-over from other donors' samples. The chain's CDR3 is CASSLAGPADTQYF.